The 13 T cell receptor beta chains given below trace back to one sample, sequenced in a study of cytomegalovirus exposure and HLA in healthy donors. It was with 60 Vbeta and 13 Jbeta primers that the PCR ran. TCRdb's copy holds only in-frame clones and misses some; the assay was immunoSEQ multiplex PCR. This table holds 130,000 or so clones, over 70% found once. Material: PBMCs. The source is a middle-aged woman in good health and CMV-seropositive.

The gene calls are TRBV7-3 and TRBJ1-1; D might be TRBD1 (5 bases). CDR1 SGHTA and CDR2 FQGTGA come from the germline V gene. This CDR3 region has 16 residues. The V end lost 4 bases, the J end lost 3 bases, and 18 bases lay between the germline ends. The CDR3 region is CASSSSSGYGYTEAFF. DNA of the CDR3: TGTGCCAGCAGCTCCTCCTCAGGGTACGGGTACACTGAAGCTTTCTTT. Drawing the rest from reference TRBV7-3 and TRBJ1-1, the complete variable domain is GAGVSQTPSNKVTEKGKYVELRCDPISGHTALYWYRQSLGQGPEFLIYFQGTGAADDSGLPNDRFFAVRPEGSVSTLKIQRTERGDSAVYLCASSSSSGYGYTEAFFGQGTRLTVV.

The CDR3 loop is CASSGTGGVAQPQHF. The CDR3 DNA reads as TGTGCCAGCAGTGGAACAGGGGGCGTCGCTCAGCCCCAGCATTTT. The rearrangement joins TRBV6-1 to TRBJ1-5; 9 bases align to TRBD1. Germline V lookup: CDR1 MNHNS, CDR2 SASEGT. CDR3 length: 15 residues. V lost 4 bases, J lost 6 bases, and 7 bases stayed unmatched.

The chain recombines TRBV18 with TRBJ1-4; 7 nucleotides line up with TRBD1. Germline CDR1 KGHSH, CDR2 LQKENI. Unmatched junction bases numbered 1, after V lost 2 bases and J lost 4 bases. This CDR3 is 14 amino acids long. This chain's CDR3 is CASSPGTVNEKLFF. Here the CDR3 DNA reads TGTGCCAGCTCACCAGGGACAGTTAATGAAAAACTGTTTTTT. Combining the CDR3 with reference TRBV18 and TRBJ1-4 gives the whole variable domain NAGVMQNPRHLVRRRGQEARLRCSPMKGHSHVYWYRQLPEEGLKFMVYLQKENIIDESGMPKERFSAEFPKEGPSILRIQQVVRGDSAAYFCASSPGTVNEKLFFGSGTQLSVL.

In this sample, this clone turned up a few times. The chain recombines TRBV7-2 with TRBJ1-1, with a possible D match to TRBD1 (5 bases). With 3 bases removed from V and 3 bases from J, the gap between germline ends came to 11 bases. Looked up from germline, CDR1 is SGHTA and CDR2 is FQGNSA. The CDR3 is 14 residues long. The CDR3: CASSFGGSHTEAFF. CDR3 in DNA: TGTGCCAGCAGCTTCGGGGGGAGTCACACTGAAGCTTTCTTT.

J is TRBJ2-7 and V is TRBV28; tentative D call: TRBD2 (6 bases). V was trimmed by 4 bases and J by 5 bases, leaving 21 bases between them. This CDR3 has 16 amino acids. Looked up from germline, CDR1 is MDHEN and CDR2 is SYDVKM. Here the CDR3 reads CASSSILAQTLHEQYF. CDR3 in DNA: TGTGCCAGCAGTTCCATCCTAGCGCAAACCCTCCACGAGCAGTACTTC.

The CDR3 protein is CASSFASGSSYEQYF. The CDR3 nucleotides are TGTGCCAGCAGTTTTGCTAGCGGGAGCTCCTACGAGCAGTACTTC. The chain has TRBV28 and TRBJ2-7; TRBD2 matches 10 bases. There are 15 residues in the CDR3. V shed 3 bases, J shed 0 bases, and the junction held 2 bases outside the gene matches. Per the germline V gene, CDR1 is MDHEN and CDR2 is SYDVKM. Using reference TRBV28 and TRBJ2-7 for the parts outside the CDR3, the full variable domain is DVKVTQSSRYLVKRTGEKVFLECVQDMDHENMFWYRQDPGLGLRLIYFSYDVKMKEKGDIPEGYSVSREKKERFSLILESASTNQTSMYLCASSFASGSSYEQYFGPGTRLTVT.

The chain is built from TRBV7-2 and TRBJ2-1; 9 bases agree with TRBD1. The trim removed 4 bases at V and 5 bases at J, leaving 3 bases unmatched. Germline-derived CDR1 and CDR2 are SGHTA and FQGNSA. The CDR3 totals 14 residues. In DNA, the CDR3 is TGTGCCAGCAGCTACCGGGACAGGGACAATGAGCAGTTCTTC. The encoded protein is CASSYRDRDNEQFF.

The V and J genes are TRBV10-3 and TRBJ1-5; TRBD1 matches 8 bases. Germline CDR1 and CDR2: ENHRY and SYGVKD. The CDR3 has 13 amino acids. V lost 7 bases and J lost 5; bases outside the gene matches: 4. This chain's CDR3 is CAINQGADQPQHF. DNA of the CDR3: TGTGCCATCAACCAGGGGGCTGATCAGCCCCAGCATTTT.

This clone appeared a single time. This chain joins TRBV7-9 and TRBJ1-2; TRBD1 is a possible D gene (5 bases). V gave up 5 bases and J gave up 2 bases, with 12 bases separating them. Per germline, CDR1 SEHNR and CDR2 FQNEAQ (reference sequence). This CDR3 spans 14 amino acids. This CDR3 is CASSILGGNYGYTF. The CDR3 DNA is TGTGCCAGCAGCATTCTTGGGGGGAACTATGGCTACACCTTC.

This rearrangement joins TRBV28 to TRBJ1-5; the match to TRBD1 covers 9 bases. V dropped 5 bases and J dropped 5; count of bases not matched to a gene: 13. Germline V lookup: CDR1 MDHEN, CDR2 SYDVKM. The CDR3 covers 17 residues. CDR3 bases: TGTGCCAGCAGTATCGGGACAGGGAAAGAAGTACATCAGCCCCAGCATTTT. Protein sequence: CASSIGTGKEVHQPQHF.

The rearrangement uses TRBV10-3 and TRBJ2-1; possible D gene TRBD2, 6 bases. Germline loops: CDR1 ENHRY, CDR2 SYGVKD. V was clipped by 10 bases and J by 10 bases, with 14 bases between them. CDR3 length equals 11 residues. CDR3 bases: TGTGCCACTTCGCTAGCGAACGAGCAGTTCTTC. It specifies CATSLANEQFF.

This chain uses TRBV10-3 with TRBJ2-5, with 7 bases aligning to TRBD1. Germline CDR1 reads ENHRY; CDR2 reads SYGVKD. The CDR3 length is 16 residues. Trimming removed 5 bases from V and 1 base from J; junction bases left unmatched: 10. Here the CDR3 DNA reads TGTGCCATCAGTTCGACAGGGAAAGGGGCCCAAGAGACCCAGTACTTC. Amino acid sequence: CAISSTGKGAQETQYF.

The genes are TRBV5-4 and TRBJ1-4; TRBD1 matches at 10 bases. CDR1 and CDR2 from the germline V gene are SGHNT and YYREEE (reference sequence). Unmatched junction bases numbered 12, after V lost 4 bases and J lost 6 bases. The CDR3 has 17 amino acids. In nucleotides, the CDR3 is TGTGCCAGCAGCCCGGACAGGGGGGTCCTAGCGGATGAAAAACTGTTTTTT. Translated: CASSPDRGVLADEKLFF.